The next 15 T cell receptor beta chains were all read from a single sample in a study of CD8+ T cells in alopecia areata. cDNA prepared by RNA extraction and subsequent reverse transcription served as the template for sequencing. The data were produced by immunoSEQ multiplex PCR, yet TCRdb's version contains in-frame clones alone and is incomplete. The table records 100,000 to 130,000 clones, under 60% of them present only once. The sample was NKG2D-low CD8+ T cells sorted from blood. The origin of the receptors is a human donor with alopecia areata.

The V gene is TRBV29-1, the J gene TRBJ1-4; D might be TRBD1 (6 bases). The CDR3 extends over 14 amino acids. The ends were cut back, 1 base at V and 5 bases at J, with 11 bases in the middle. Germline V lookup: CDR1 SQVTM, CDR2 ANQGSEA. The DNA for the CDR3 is TGCAGCGTTGAAGTAGAACAGGGAAATGAAAAACTGTTTTTT. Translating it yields CSVEVEQGNEKLFF. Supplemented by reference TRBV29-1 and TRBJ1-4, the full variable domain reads SAVISQKPSRDICQRGTSLTIQCQVDSQVTMMFWYRQQPGQSLTLIATANQGSEATYESGFVIDKFPISRPNLTFSTLTVSNMSPEDSSIYLCSVEVEQGNEKLFFGSGTQLSVL.

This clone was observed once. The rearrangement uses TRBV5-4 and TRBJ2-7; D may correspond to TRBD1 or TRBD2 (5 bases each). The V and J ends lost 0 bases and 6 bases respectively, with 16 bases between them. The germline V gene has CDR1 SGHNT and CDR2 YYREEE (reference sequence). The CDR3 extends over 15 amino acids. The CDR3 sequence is CASSLARDPLREQYF. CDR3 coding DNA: TGTGCCAGCAGCTTGGCCCGGGACCCCCTGCGCGAGCAGTACTTC.

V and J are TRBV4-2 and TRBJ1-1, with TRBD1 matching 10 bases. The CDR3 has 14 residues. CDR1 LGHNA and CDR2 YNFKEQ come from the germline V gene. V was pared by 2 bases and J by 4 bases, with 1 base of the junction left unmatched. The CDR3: CASSQWTGGTEAFF. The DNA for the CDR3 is TGTGCCAGCAGCCAATGGACAGGGGGCACTGAAGCTTTCTTT.

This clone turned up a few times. The CDR3 here is CASSGTDSYEQYF. As DNA, the CDR3 is TGTGCCAGCAGCGGGACAGACTCCTACGAGCAGTACTTC. V is TRBV7-9 and J is TRBJ2-7; 7 bases are a match to TRBD1. CDR1 is SEHNR, CDR2 FQNEAQ, per germline (reference sequence). The trim removed 5 bases at V and 0 bases at J, leaving 1 base unmatched. The CDR3 runs to 13 residues.

The CDR3: CASSEVGYNEQFF. The CDR3 DNA reads TGTGCCAGCAGTGAAGTAGGTTACAATGAGCAGTTCTTC. The chain recombines TRBV2 with TRBJ2-1, with D unclear. This CDR3 contains 13 residues. With 1 base removed from V and 4 bases from J, the gap between germline ends came to 5 bases. Germline V gene lookup returns CDR1 SNHLY and CDR2 FYNNEI.

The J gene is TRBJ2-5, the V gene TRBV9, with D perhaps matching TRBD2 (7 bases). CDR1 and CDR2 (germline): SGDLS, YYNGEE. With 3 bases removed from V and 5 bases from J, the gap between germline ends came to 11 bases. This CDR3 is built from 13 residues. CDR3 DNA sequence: TGTGCCAGCAGCGGGGGGGGCGCGGAGACCCAGTACTTC. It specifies CASSGGGAETQYF.

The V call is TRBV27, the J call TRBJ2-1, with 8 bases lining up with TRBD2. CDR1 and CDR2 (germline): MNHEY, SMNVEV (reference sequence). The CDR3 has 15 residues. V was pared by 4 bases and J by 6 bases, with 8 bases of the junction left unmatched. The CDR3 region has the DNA TGTGCCAGCAGTTCCGGGACTAGGATACGCAATGAGCAGTTCTTC. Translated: CASSSGTRIRNEQFF.

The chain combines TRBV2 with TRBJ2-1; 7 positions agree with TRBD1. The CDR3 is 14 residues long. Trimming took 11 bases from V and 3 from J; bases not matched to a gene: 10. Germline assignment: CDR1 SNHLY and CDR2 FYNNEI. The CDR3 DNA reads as TGTGCCGGCGCCGGGACAGAGAACTACAATGAGCAGTTCTTC. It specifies CAGAGTENYNEQFF.

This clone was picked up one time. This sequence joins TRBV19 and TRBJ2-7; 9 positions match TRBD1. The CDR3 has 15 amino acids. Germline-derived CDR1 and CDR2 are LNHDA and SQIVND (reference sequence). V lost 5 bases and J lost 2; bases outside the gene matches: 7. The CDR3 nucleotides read TGTGCCAGTAGTGTGGGACAGGGCCCAACCTACGAGCAGTACTTC. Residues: CASSVGQGPTYEQYF.

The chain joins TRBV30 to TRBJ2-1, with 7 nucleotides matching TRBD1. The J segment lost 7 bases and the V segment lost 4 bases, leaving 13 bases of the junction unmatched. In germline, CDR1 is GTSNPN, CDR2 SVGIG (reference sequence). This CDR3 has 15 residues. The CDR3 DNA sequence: TGTGCCTGGACTCTCTTAGGGACAGATTATAATGAGCAGTTCTTC. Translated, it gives CAWTLLGTDYNEQFF.

The CDR3 nucleotides are TGCGCCAGCAGCTTGCGGGGGTCCGGACACGAGCAGTACTTC. The encoded protein is CASSLRGSGHEQYF. The rearrangement links TRBV5-1 to TRBJ2-7; tentative D call: TRBD2 (6 bases). V was shortened by 1 base and J by 5 bases, with 13 bases between the two germline ends. Germline-derived CDR1 and CDR2 are SGHRS and YFSETQ. This CDR3 has 14 amino acids.

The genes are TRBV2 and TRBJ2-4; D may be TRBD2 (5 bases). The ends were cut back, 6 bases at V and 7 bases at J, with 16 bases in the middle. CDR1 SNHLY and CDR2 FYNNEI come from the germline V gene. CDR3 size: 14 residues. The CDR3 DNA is TGTGCCAGCAGCTACACGGAGGCTGTCAACATTCAGTACTTC. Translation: CASSYTEAVNIQYF.

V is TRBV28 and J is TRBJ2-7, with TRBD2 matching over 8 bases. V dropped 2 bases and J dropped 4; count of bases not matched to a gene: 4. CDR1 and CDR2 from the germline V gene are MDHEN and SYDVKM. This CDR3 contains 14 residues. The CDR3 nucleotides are TGTGCCAGCAGTTTAAGCGGGAGTGGGTACGAGCAGTACTTC. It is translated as CASSLSGSGYEQYF.

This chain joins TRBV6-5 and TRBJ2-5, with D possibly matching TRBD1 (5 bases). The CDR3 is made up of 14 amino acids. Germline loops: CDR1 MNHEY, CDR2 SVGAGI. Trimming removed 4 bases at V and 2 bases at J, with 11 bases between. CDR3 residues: CASSFHGAQETQYF. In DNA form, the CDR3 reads TGTGCCAGCAGTTTTCATGGGGCGCAAGAGACCCAGTACTTC.

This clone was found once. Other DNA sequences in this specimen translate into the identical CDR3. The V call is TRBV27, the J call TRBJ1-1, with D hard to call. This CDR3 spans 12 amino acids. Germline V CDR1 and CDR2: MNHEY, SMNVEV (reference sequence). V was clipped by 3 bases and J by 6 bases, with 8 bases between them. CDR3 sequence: CASSLGGAEAFF. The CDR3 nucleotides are TGTGCCAGCAGTTTGGGTGGGGCTGAAGCTTTCTTT.